The rows below give T cell receptor beta chains drawn from one sample of a study of blood T cell repertoires in COVID-19. The table came from immunoSEQ multiplex PCR; TCRdb's copy has only in-frame clones and leaves some out. The repertoire holds some 200,000 clones, with 75% to 85% as singletons. The sample consisted of PBMCs or T cells enriched from blood (not recorded which). These receptor sequences come from a man aged 40-49 years who had recovered from COVID-19. CDR3s include the opening cysteine and the closing phenylalanine or tryptophan. The D gene is left open where the match is weak. Clone size is shown for a subset of rows, as once, few, many or a class of expanded clone.

CDR3nt	CDR3aa	v_gene	j_gene	d_gene	abundance
TGTGCCAGCAGTTTCACAGGGGGCACAGATACGCAGTATTTT	CASSFTGGTDTQYF	TRBV28	TRBJ2-3	TRBD1	NA
TGTGCCAGCAGCTTGGGAACGGGTTTGGGTGAAAAACTGTTTTTT	CASSLGTGLGEKLFF	TRBV5-4	TRBJ1-4	NA	NA
TGTGCCAGCAGCCCAGGGAGGGGGGGCGTCTTGGAGCAGTTCTTC	CASSPGRGGVLEQFF	TRBV7-9	TRBJ2-1	NA	NA
TGTGCCAGCAGCTTAGGTGCAGGGAATCAGCCCCAGCATTTT	CASSLGAGNQPQHF	TRBV7-9	TRBJ1-5	NA	NA
TGTGCCCACACCCCGGGACACAGCTCTGGGGCCAACGTCCTGACTTTC	CAHTPGHSSGANVLTF	TRBV28	TRBJ2-6	NA	NA
TGCAGCGTTGCCCGTACTAGCGGACGGGTGGCGGATACGCAGTATTTT	CSVARTSGRVADTQYF	TRBV29-1	TRBJ2-3	TRBD2	NA
TGTGCCAGTAGTATTAGCGGGAGGGTCCAAGAGACCCAGTACTTC	CASSISGRVQETQYF	TRBV19	TRBJ2-5	TRBD2	NA
TGTGCCAGCAGCGACAGGGCCAACACTGAAGCTTTCTTT	CASSDRANTEAFF	TRBV7-3	TRBJ1-1	TRBD1	NA
TGCGCCAGCAGCTTTGGAGCGGACCCGAACACCGGGGAGCTGTTTTTT	CASSFGADPNTGELFF	TRBV5-1	TRBJ2-2	NA	NA
TGTGCCAGTAGTACTAGCGGGGGGCCTCGGGAGCAGTTCTTC	CASSTSGGPREQFF	TRBV19	TRBJ2-1	TRBD2	once
TGTGCCAGCAGCCTCCAGGATACGCAGTATTTT	CASSLQDTQYF	TRBV14	TRBJ2-3	NA	few